The clone carrying this T cell receptor beta chain was picked up many times. Its specificity is not known. Breast cancer patients provided tissue from their axillary draining lymph nodes. TCRdb re-derived calls from the multiplex PCR reads in MiXCR, one entry per CDR3 protein. The repertoire holds under 350,000 distinct CDR3 sequences, with around 30% as singletons. This specimen comes from a study of breast tumors, draining lymph nodes, adjacent tissues. Points from the study as a whole: Compared with lymph nodes, tumors were less diverse; compared with nontumor tissue, more. The lymph node origin of tumor T cells was framed as consistent with a hypothesis, not demonstrated.

This CDR3 region has 13 residues. V was cut by 8 bases and J by 3 bases, with 11 bases left in between. Germline lookup yields CDR1 LNHDA and CDR2 SQIVND (reference sequence). The sample comprised axillary lymph node tissue. The sequence derives from a female donor with breast cancer. Some clones in this sample may be carry-over from other donors' samples. The chain links TRBV19 to TRBJ1-5; TRBD1 is a possible D gene (5 bases). Here the CDR3 DNA reads TGTGCCAGTGGGGGGGGAAACAATCAGCCCCAGCATTTT. This sequence encodes CASGGGNNQPQHF.